This T cell receptor (beta chain) was captured by sequencing in a study of blood T cell repertoires in COVID-19. Those who participated ranged in age from roughly 18 to 89 years and resided in 20 to 25 US areas. The V end lost 2 bases, the J end lost 6 bases, and 8 bases lay between the germline ends. The CDR3 runs 13 residues. CDR1 is SGHNT and CDR2 is YENEEA in the germline V gene. In the original workflow: Estimates of nucleated cell counts were drawn from the amplification of reference gene primers. The repertoire was sequenced with immunoSEQ multiplex PCR; TCRdb's copy has only in-frame clones and lacks some. V and J calls and clone size follow that table, whereas D and trimming were derived from the DNA. The sample carries around 160,000 clones, over 75% recorded once.

The specimen sequenced was PBMCs or T cells enriched from blood (not recorded which). This chain uses TRBV11-3 with TRBJ2-1; D is unresolved. The source is a woman aged 25 to 39 with acute COVID-19. CDR3 nucleotides: TGTGCCAGCAGCTTATATGCAGGCAATGAGCAGTTCTTC. It translates to CASSLYAGNEQFF.